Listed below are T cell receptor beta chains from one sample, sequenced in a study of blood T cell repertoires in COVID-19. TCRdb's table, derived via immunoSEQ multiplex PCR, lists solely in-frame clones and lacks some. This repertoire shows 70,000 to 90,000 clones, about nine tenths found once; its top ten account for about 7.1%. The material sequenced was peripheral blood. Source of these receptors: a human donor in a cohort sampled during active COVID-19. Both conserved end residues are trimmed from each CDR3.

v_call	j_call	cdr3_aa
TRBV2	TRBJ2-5	ASAQGPQRGETQY
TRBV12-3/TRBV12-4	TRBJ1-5	ASSHSRNQPQH
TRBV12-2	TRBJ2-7	ASRPLTRGGYEQY
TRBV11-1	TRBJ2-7	ASSLVGEGTYEQY
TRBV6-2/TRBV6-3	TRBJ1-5	ASSYSKGDRDPYSNQPQH
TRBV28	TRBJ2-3	ASSLGDREADTQY
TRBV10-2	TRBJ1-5	ASNPTWTDASNQPQH
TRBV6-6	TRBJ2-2	ASSYSTGQPTGELF
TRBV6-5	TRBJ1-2	ATTPRGTSGGYT
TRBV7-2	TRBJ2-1	ASSLGLNNEQF
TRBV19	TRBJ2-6	ASSGFYSGANVLT
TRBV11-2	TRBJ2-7	ASSTLRVAVHEQY
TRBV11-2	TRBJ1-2	ASGSNGRGYT
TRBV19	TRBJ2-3	ASSIQGAGTDTQY
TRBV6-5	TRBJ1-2	AGRVDRLYGYT
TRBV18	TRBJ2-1	ASSPVPSSNEQF
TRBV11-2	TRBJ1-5	ASSRGGTQH
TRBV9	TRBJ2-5	ASSVATTTGETQY
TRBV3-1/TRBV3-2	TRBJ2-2	ASSQDGRSGGRSTGELF
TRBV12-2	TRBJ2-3	ASRARVADTQY
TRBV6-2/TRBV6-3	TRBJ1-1	ASSYTQNRRDTEAF
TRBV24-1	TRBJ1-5	ATSDSSRGLYSNQPQH
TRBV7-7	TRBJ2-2	ASSPGGTGELF
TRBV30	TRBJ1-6	AWSTYDGNKVPLH
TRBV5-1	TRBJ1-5	ASSLDGRGDQPQH
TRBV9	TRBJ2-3	ASSPDRGNTDTQY
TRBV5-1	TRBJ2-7	ASSPARDRVNEQY
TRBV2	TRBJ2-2	ASRETGTATGELF
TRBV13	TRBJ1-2	ASSLLGTGSYGYT
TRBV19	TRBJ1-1	ASSPDRGTEAF
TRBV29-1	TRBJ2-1	SVAQGAVNEQF
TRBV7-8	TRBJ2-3	ASSLAQGSTDTQY
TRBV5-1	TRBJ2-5	ASRNGGQGARETQY
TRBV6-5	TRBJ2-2	ASRPDRRSGELF
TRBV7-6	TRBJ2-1	ASSFSGSSYNEQF
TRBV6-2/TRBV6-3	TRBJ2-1	ASSPRDRVNEQF
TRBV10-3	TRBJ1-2	AIAQVDIAYGYT
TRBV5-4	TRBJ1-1	ASSRLSNYHRGGTEAF
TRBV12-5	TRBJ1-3	ASGFGENTIY
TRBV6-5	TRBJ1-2	ASNRGQANYGYT
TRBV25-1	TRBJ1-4	ASSELGGQESEKLF
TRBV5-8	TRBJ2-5	ASSSAGVGQETQY
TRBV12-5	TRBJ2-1	ASTLGTGGSNEQF
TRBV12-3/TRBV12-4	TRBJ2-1	ASSTKTGSKF
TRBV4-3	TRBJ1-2	ASSQDGQVVA
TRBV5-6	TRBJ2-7	ASSFWGPYEQY
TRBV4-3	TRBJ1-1	ASSQDRTQNTEAF
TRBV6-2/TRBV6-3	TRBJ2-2	ASIPDYPNTGELF